This T cell receptor (beta chain) derives from a study of blood T cell repertoires in COVID-19. Background on the study: Sample material is recorded as cDNA or gDNA derived from T cells, B-cell-depleted T cells, or PBMCs.

The CDR3 totals 16 residues. From germline, CDR1 is SGHRS and CDR2 YFSETQ. V gave up 5 bases and J gave up 0 bases; unmatched junction bases: 4. Generated by immunoSEQ multiplex PCR, the TCRdb table keeps only in-frame clones and is missing some. This sample carries tens of thousands of clones, over 70% of them seen once, and the ten largest clones take 4.5% to 7%. The TCR comes from a man over 45 with active COVID-19. The specimen sequenced was peripheral blood. The chain employs TRBV5-1 and TRBJ1-5, with TRBD1 identical over 11 bases. The CDR3 is CASSPGTGGSNQPQHF. The CDR3 coding sequence is TGCGCCAGCAGTCCTGGGACAGGGGGTAGCAATCAGCCCCAGCATTTT.